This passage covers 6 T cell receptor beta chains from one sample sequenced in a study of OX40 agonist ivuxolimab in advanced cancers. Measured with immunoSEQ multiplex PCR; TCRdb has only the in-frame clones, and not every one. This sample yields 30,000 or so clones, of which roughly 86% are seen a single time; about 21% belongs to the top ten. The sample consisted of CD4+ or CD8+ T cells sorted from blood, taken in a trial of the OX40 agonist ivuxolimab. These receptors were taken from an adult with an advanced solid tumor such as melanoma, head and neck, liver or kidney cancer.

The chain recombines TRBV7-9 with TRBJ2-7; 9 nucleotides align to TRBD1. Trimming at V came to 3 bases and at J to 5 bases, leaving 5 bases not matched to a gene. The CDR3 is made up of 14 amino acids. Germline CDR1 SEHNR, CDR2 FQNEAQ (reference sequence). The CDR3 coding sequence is TGTGCCAGCAGCTTTCGACAGGGGGGGAACGAGCAGTACTTC. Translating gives CASSFRQGGNEQYF.

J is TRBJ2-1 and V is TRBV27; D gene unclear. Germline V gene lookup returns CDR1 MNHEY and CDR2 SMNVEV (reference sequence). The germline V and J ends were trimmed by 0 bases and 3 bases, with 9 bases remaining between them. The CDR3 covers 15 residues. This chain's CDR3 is CASSLSWEYYNEQFF. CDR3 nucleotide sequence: TGTGCCAGCAGTTTATCATGGGAATACTACAATGAGCAGTTCTTC.

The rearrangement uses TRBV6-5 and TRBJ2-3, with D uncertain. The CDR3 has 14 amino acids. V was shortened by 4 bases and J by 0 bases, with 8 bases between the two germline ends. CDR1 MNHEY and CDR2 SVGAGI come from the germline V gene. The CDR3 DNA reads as TGTGCCAGCAGTTCTTACAGTAGCACAGATACGCAGTATTTT. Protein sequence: CASSSYSSTDTQYF.

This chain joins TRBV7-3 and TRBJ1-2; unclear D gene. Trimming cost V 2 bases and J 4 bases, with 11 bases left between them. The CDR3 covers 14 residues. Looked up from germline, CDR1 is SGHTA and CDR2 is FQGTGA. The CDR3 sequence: CASSLALAAYGYTF. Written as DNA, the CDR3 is TGTGCCAGCAGCTTAGCGCTGGCAGCCTATGGCTACACCTTC.

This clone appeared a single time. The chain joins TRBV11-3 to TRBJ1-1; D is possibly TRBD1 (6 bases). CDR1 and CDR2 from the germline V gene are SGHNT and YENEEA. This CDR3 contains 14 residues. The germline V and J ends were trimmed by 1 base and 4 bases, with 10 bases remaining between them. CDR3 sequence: CASSLVGGVTEAFF. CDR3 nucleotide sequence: TGTGCCAGCAGCTTAGTGGGGGGCGTCACTGAAGCTTTCTTT.

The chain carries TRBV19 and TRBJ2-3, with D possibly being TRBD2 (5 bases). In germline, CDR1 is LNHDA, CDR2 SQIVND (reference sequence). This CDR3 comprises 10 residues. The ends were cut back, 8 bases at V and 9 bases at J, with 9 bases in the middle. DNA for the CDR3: TGTGCCAGTGAGTCGGGAACGCAGTATTTT. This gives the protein CASESGTQYF.